Sequencing of this TCR beta chain was carried out in a study of blood T cells in healthy people across ages. Donors were healthy Caucasian individuals from Russia aged roughly 6 to 90. V lost 4 bases to trimming and J lost 1 base, with 10 bases between them. Germline CDR1 reads MGHDK; CDR2 reads SYGVNS. CDR3 length: 14 residues. Regarding the study as a whole: The fall in TCR beta diversity per million T cells was roughly linear with age. Investigators treated diversity estimates from one million T cells as underestimates.

The use of a sample-barcoded 5' primer and a J-beta primer mix characterized a second PCR of about 7 to 12 cycles. Using its own MiXCR run on the 5' RACE reads, TCRdb lists one record per CDR3 protein. The sample records about 1.1 million distinct CDR3 sequences, roughly two fifths being singletons. The sample holds a few counts of this clonotype. Its matching antigen is unknown. The sample taken for sequencing was blood. The receptor comes from a young man in good health. This chain joins TRBV25-1 and TRBJ1-1, with D unclear. For the CDR3, the DNA is TGTGCCAGCAGTGGTGGGTATCCGAACACTGAAGCTTTCTTT. Amino acid sequence: CASSGGYPNTEAFF.